Sequencing of this T cell receptor (beta chain) was carried out in a study of beta chain features in type 1 diabetes. Study summary: Patients looked much like healthy donors when it came to age, gender and cell yields. All of the samples together had 85 million to 130 million sorted cells examined. Study-wide results and limits: Significant though moderate, a shortening of TCRB CDR3s appeared in all four CD4+ subsets of Type 1 diabetes patients.

Purity of each sorted population was above 95%. The CDR3 extends over 11 amino acids. CDR1 and CDR2 from the germline V gene are SGHRS and YFSETQ. A note on this clone: The antigen is undetermined. The junction shows a germline mismatch at one end, possibly a read error.

Every bit of the isolated RNA underwent reverse transcription, so sequencing read expressed TCRB transcripts. Reads from naive, central memory and regulatory T cell samples averaged approximately 3.7 million. This table comes from immunoSEQ multiplex PCR, and its TCRdb copy is limited to in-frame clones, with some not included. Of 550,000 to 850,000 clones listed, around 15% were seen once; the top ten hold about 0.02%. V and J are TRBV5-1 and TRBJ2-1; D might be TRBD1 or TRBD2, each matching 5 bases. Sequencing used naive CD4+ T cells from blood. This receptor was obtained from a man younger than 35 with type 1 diabetes. Written as DNA, the CDR3 is TGTGCCAGCAGTCGGGACGCCGGGCAGTTCTTC. It encodes CASSRDAGQFF.